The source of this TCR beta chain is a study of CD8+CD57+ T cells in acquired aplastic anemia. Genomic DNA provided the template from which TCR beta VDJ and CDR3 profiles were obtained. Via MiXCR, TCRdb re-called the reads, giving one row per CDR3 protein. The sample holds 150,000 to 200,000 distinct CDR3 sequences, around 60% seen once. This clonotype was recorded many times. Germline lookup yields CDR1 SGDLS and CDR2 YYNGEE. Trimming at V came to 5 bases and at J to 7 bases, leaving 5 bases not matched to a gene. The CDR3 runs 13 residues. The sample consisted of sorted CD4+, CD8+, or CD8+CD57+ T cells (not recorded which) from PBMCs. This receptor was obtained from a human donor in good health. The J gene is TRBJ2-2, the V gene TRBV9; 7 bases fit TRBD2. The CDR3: CASSSRGDGELFF. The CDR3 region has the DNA TGTGCCAGCAGTAGCCGGGGGGACGGGGAGCTGTTTTTT.